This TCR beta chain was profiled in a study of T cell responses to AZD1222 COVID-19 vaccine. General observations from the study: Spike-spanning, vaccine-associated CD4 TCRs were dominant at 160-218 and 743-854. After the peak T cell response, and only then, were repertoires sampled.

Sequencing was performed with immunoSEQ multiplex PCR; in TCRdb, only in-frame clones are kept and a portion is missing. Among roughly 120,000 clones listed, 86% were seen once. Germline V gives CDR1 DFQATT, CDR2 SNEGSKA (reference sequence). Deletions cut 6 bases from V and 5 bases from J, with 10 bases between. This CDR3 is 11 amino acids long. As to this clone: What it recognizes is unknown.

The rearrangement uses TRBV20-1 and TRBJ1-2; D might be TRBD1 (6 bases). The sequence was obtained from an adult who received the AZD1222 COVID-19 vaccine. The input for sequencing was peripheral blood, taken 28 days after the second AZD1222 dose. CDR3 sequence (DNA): TGCAGTGCCCCCAGGGGATATGGCTACACCTTC. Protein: CSAPRGYGYTF.